Following are 18 T cell receptor beta chains from one sample sequenced in a study of CD8+ T cells in alopecia areata. Extracted RNA was reverse transcribed into cDNA, the sequencing template. Assay: immunoSEQ multiplex PCR; the TCRdb copy retains only in-frame clones and omits some. Here the sample spans a few hundred thousand clones, more than 45% being singletons. Treatment: oral pan-JAK inhibitor, 5-10 mg twice daily. The source material was CD4+ T cells sorted from blood, sampled at week 4, from a patient treated with tofacitinib. Every receptor here comes from a human donor with alopecia areata.

In this sample, this clone turned up a few times. The chain couples TRBV5-1 to TRBJ1-1; D gene unclear. Germline lookup yields CDR1 SGHRS and CDR2 YFSETQ. This CDR3 is built from 15 residues. V was shortened by 0 bases and J by 0 bases, with 9 bases between the two germline ends. The CDR3 loop is CASSLGSIMNTEAFF. The DNA for the CDR3 is TGCGCCAGCAGCTTGGGCAGTATAATGAACACTGAAGCTTTCTTT.

The V and J genes are TRBV30 and TRBJ1-5, with TRBD1 matching 11 bases. The length of the CDR3 is 13 residues. The germline V gene has CDR1 GTSNPN and CDR2 SVGIG (reference sequence). V lost 7 bases and J lost 7; bases outside the gene matches: 6. In DNA form, the CDR3 reads TGTGCCTCGGACAGGGGGCTTGGGCAGCCCCAGCATTTT. Translating gives CASDRGLGQPQHF.

J is TRBJ1-6 and V is TRBV30, with D tentatively TRBD1 (6 bases). Germline CDR1 is GTSNPN and CDR2 is SVGIG (reference sequence). The CDR3 consists of 14 residues. V was shortened by 8 bases and J by 6 bases, with 17 bases between the two germline ends. DNA of the CDR3: TGTGCCCGGAAAACACCAGGGGTTAATTCACCCCTCCACTTT. It encodes CARKTPGVNSPLHF.

V gene TRBV9 combines with J gene TRBJ2-7; the D is unclear. The CDR3 covers 14 residues. Trimming removed 0 bases from V and 2 bases from J, with 9 bases in between. Germline CDR1 and CDR2: SGDLS and YYNGEE. CDR3 DNA: TGTGCCAGCAGCGTAGAGGCGAATCCCTACGAGCAGTACTTC. Its translation: CASSVEANPYEQYF.

The V and J genes are TRBV6-6 and TRBJ2-5; TRBD2 aligns across 7 bases. Germline values: CDR1 MNHNY, CDR2 SVGAGI (reference sequence). V was clipped by 8 bases and J by 4 bases; unmatched bases: 13. The CDR3 is 15 amino acids. The CDR3, as DNA: TGTGCCAGCCAAACCCCTTCGGGGGGTCGAGAGACCCAGTACTTC. Its translation: CASQTPSGGRETQYF.

V gene TRBV5-1 combines with J gene TRBJ2-1; 13 nucleotides line up with TRBD2. This CDR3 has 18 amino acids. CDR1 is SGHRS, CDR2 YFSETQ, per germline. J was trimmed by 5 bases and V by 4 bases; bases with no gene match: 12. The DNA of the CDR3 is TGCGCCAGCAGCCCCCTCAGGCCGGGACTAGCGGGGAACAATGAGCAGTTCTTC. This encodes CASSPLRPGLAGNNEQFF.

The chain carries TRBV19 and TRBJ1-5; the D gene is possibly TRBD1 (5 bases). Germline V CDR1 and CDR2: LNHDA, SQIVND (reference sequence). This CDR3 has 14 amino acids. Trimming left V 7 bases short and J 3 bases short, with 13 bases between. CDR3 DNA: TGTGCCAGTAAGGTCAGGGACCCCAATCAGCCCCAGCATTTT. As protein: CASKVRDPNQPQHF.

J is TRBJ2-7 and V is TRBV6-5, with TRBD2 matching 14 bases. V was clipped by 6 bases and J by 6 bases; unmatched bases: 7. CDR3 length equals 15 residues. Germline CDR1 MNHEY, CDR2 SVGAGI. Here the CDR3 DNA reads TGTGCCAGCAGCCCCCCGGGACTAGCGGGGGTCGAGCAGTACTTC. It is translated as CASSPPGLAGVEQYF.

The V call is TRBV29-1, the J call TRBJ2-5, with 7 positions matching TRBD1. Per germline, CDR1 SQVTM and CDR2 ANQGSEA. The CDR3 runs to 13 residues. After removal of 7 bases from V and 2 bases from J, the junction contained 7 bases not matched to a gene. CDR3 bases: TGCAGCGGATGGGGGACAGCGCAAGAGACCCAGTACTTC. Translated, it gives CSGWGTAQETQYF. Full variable domain (rest looked up from reference TRBV29-1 and TRBJ2-5): SAVISQKPSRDICQRGTSLTIQCQVDSQVTMMFWYRQQPGQSLTLIATANQGSEATYESGFVIDKFPISRPNLTFSTLTVSNMSPEDSSIYLCSGWGTAQETQYFGPGTRLLVL.

In this sample, this clone turned up a few times. The chain has TRBV7-9 and TRBJ1-1, with a weak D call TRBD1 (5 bases). This CDR3 spans 14 amino acids. V lost 5 bases and J lost 11, with 21 bases in between. From germline, CDR1 is SEHNR and CDR2 FQNEAQ (reference sequence). CDR3 amino acids: CASSERGRDLMAFF. The CDR3 region has the DNA TGTGCCAGCAGCGAGCGGGGCCGAGATCTCATGGCTTTCTTT.

This clone was seen a handful of times. The rearrangement joins TRBV29-1 to TRBJ2-3; 9 nucleotides match TRBD1. CDR1 and CDR2 from the germline V gene are SQVTM and ANQGSEA. The CDR3 extends over 14 amino acids. After removal of 1 base from V and 4 bases from J, the junction contained 3 bases not matched to a gene. Here the CDR3 reads CSVEGDRAADTQYF. The DNA for the CDR3 is TGCAGCGTTGAAGGGGACAGGGCGGCAGATACGCAGTATTTT.

This clone occurred a few times. The V gene is TRBV6-5, the J gene TRBJ2-5, with a weak D call TRBD1 (5 bases). Between the trimmed V and J ends, which lost 2 bases and 4 bases, there was a span of 14 bases. Germline values: CDR1 MNHEY, CDR2 SVGAGI. The CDR3 has 15 amino acids. The CDR3 spells CASSYGAGLGETQYF. The CDR3 bases are TGTGCCAGCAGTTACGGGGCAGGGCTTGGAGAGACCCAGTACTTC.

V usage is TRBV29-1 and J usage is TRBJ1-1, with TRBD1 as a possible D gene (5 bases). V dropped 5 bases and J dropped 0 bases, with 10 bases sitting between them. Germline V gives CDR1 SQVTM, CDR2 ANQGSEA. CDR3 length equals 13 residues. The CDR3 loop reads CSVRRGMNTEAFF. Written as DNA, the CDR3 is TGCAGCGTTAGGAGGGGTATGAACACTGAAGCTTTCTTT.

J is TRBJ2-5 and V is TRBV25-1; maybe TRBD2 (5 bases). CDR1 and CDR2 (germline): MGHDK, SYGVNS. Trimming removed 3 bases at V and 2 bases at J, with 10 bases between. The CDR3 runs to 14 residues. CDR3 loop: CASSDGVLQETQYF. The CDR3 coding sequence is TGTGCCAGCAGTGACGGGGTACTTCAAGAGACCCAGTACTTC.

This clone has a handful of counts. The same CDR3 can be traced to other DNA sequences in this sample. This rearrangement joins TRBV7-2 to TRBJ1-5; D perhaps matches TRBD1 (6 bases). This CDR3 has 13 amino acids. CDR1 is SGHTA, CDR2 FQGNSA, per germline. V was shortened by 5 bases and J by 4 bases, with 9 bases between the two germline ends. The CDR3 loop is CASSVRGNQPQHF. CDR3 nucleotide sequence: TGTGCCAGCAGCGTAAGGGGGAATCAGCCCCAGCATTTT.

The chain joins TRBV2 to TRBJ1-2; D is undetermined. Trimming removed 1 base from V and 3 bases from J, with 9 bases in between. The germline V gene has CDR1 SNHLY and CDR2 FYNNEI. There are 14 residues in the CDR3. The CDR3 coding sequence is TGTGCCAGCAGTGAAGGGTACGGATACTATGGCTACACCTTC. Translated, it gives CASSEGYGYYGYTF.

The CDR3 loop is CASSVGFLVNEQFF. The CDR3 coding sequence is TGTGCCAGCAGCGTAGGTTTTCTGGTTAATGAGCAGTTCTTC. V is TRBV9 and J is TRBJ2-1; the D is unclear. CDR1 is SGDLS, CDR2 YYNGEE, per germline. This CDR3 has 14 residues. V was pared by 0 bases and J by 7 bases, with 11 bases between.

This clone was counted a single time. V usage is TRBV5-6 and J usage is TRBJ2-6; 7 nucleotides match TRBD2. V was clipped by 5 bases and J by 2 bases; unmatched bases: 7. Per the germline V gene, CDR1 is SGHDT and CDR2 is YYEEEE. This CDR3 is built from 16 residues. This chain's CDR3 is CASRLWEGAGANVLTF. The CDR3 DNA sequence: TGTGCCAGCAGACTTTGGGAGGGCGCTGGGGCCAACGTCCTGACTTTC.